This T cell receptor beta chain was recovered during a study of cytomegalovirus exposure and HLA in healthy donors. About this clone: Its antigen is not identified.

Study-wide results and caveats: The study put under 200 TCR beta chains on its list as cytomegalovirus-associated.

This CDR3 contains 14 residues. Trimming shortened V by 7 bases and J by 8 bases, and 18 bases separated the two germline ends. CDR1 and CDR2 from the germline V gene are SNHLY and FYNNEI. It was with 60 Vbeta and 13 Jbeta primers that the PCR ran. Profiling relied on immunoSEQ multiplex PCR, and the TCRdb table lists in-frame clones only, not all of them. The data show 280,000 or so clones, roughly 90% seen once. The chain combines TRBV2 with TRBJ2-1; possibly TRBD2 for D (6 bases). The sequencing input was PBMCs. The source is a woman under 30 in good health and CMV-seronegative. Here the CDR3 reads CASKNTGTSHEQFF. CDR3 DNA sequence: TGTGCCAGCAAAAATACCGGGACTTCGCATGAGCAGTTCTTC. Full variable domain (rest looked up from reference TRBV2 and TRBJ2-1): EPEVTQTPSHQVTQMGQEVILRCVPISNHLYFYWYRQILGQKVEFLVSFYNNEISEKSEIFDDQFSVERPDGSNFTLKIRSTKLEDSAMYFCASKNTGTSHEQFFGPGTRLTVL.